This TCR beta chain was recorded in a study of blood T cell repertoires in COVID-19 (dated by TCRdb to 2018 to 2020). Looking at the study overall: Samples from collaborators originated in the United States, Italy and Spain and spanned both the acute and convalescent phases of COVID-19. The prospective study material was composed of cDNA or gDNA derived from T cells, B-cell-depleted T cells, or PBMCs. Deeply sampled blood TCRbeta repertoires from subjects exposed to, actively infected with, or recovered from COVID-19 were included in the dataset. Sample metadata almost always included a de-identified subject ID, COVID-19 status, age in years and sex. The repertoires were made available in a free public database intended to serve as a resource for research on the immune response to SARS-CoV-2. HLA class I and class II types, where available, came from metadata supplied by the sample provider rather than from assay-based typing. The samples were drawn from the first 160 participants of the ongoing ImmuneRACE study and from 950 to 1,500 subjects provided by 6 global collaborators.

Study-wide conclusions, independent of this receptor: The amount of clinical and demographic metadata varied by source and participant and was provided uncurated.

From cysteine to phenylalanine, the CDR3 is 15 amino acids long. Only the CDR3 region is kept as DNA, spanning 45 bases read in frame from base 1. The germline V gene yields MNHNS for CDR1 and SASEGT for CDR2. V trim: 3 bases; J trim: 8 bases; unmatched bases: 7. TCRbeta CDR3 regions were amplified from genomic DNA using the immunoSEQ Assay, a bias-controlled multiplex PCR. From the authors' description of their analysis: The number of nucleated cells in each sample was estimated by amplification of reference gene primers within the assay. To quantify the absolute abundance of each unique TCRbeta CDR3 rearrangement, sequence reads were collapsed and filtered. For each sample, productive Simpson clonality was calculated by taking the square root of Simpson's diversity index across productive rearrangements. What TCRdb holds here is the immuneACCESS table cut down to in-frame rearrangements. Part of the clones is not present; checked against another copy, under half of the missing clones reflect an unresolved V gene, and the others are unexplained. The V and J calls and the clone size are those of that table, but D and trimming were determined from the DNA. This sample holds about 320,000 clones; around four fifths were observed only once. The ten most abundant clones make up roughly 1.3% of the sample.

In the case of this clone: Its antigen remains undetermined. The input lacks base qualities; no much larger clone sits a single base away.

Whole blood was collected in K2EDTA tubes by collaborating institutions according to the institutions' own protocols. For TCRbeta analysis, collaborator samples were shipped as frozen whole blood, as isolated PBMCs, or as DNA extracted from either sample type. The chain was built from TRBV6-1 and TRBJ1-4; 9 bases in the middle match TRBD1. Sequenced: peripheral blood. The sequence was collected from a woman in her forties or fifties with acute or convalescent COVID-19. The bases read TGTGCCAGCAGTGACCCCGGGACAGGGATGGAAAAACTGTTTTTT. The translation is CASSDPGTGMEKLFF.